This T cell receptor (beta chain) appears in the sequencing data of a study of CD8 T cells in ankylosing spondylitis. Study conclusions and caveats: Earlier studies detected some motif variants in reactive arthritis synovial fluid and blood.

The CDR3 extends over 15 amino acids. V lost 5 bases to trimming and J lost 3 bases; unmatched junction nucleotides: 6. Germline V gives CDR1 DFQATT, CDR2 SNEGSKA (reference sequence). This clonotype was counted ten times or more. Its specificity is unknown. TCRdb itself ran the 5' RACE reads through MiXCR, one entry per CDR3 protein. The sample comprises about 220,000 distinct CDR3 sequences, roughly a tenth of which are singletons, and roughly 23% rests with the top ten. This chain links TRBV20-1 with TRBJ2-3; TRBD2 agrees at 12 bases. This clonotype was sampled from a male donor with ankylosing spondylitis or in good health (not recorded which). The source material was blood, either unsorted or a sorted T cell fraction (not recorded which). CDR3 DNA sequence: TGCAGTGCTGGTCTAGCGGGGGGGTTTACAGATACGCAGTATTTT. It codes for CSAGLAGGFTDTQYF.